This is a list of T cell receptor beta chains from one sample in a study of T cell responses to AZD1222 COVID-19 vaccine. The data were produced by immunoSEQ multiplex PCR, yet TCRdb's version contains in-frame clones alone and is incomplete. The table records approximately 120,000 clones, roughly 93% of them present only once. The sample in question was peripheral blood, obtained on day 0 of AZD1222 vaccination. The origin of the receptors is an adult in good health. CDR3s include the opening cysteine and the closing phenylalanine or tryptophan. The D gene is left open where the match is weak. Clone size appears in some rows only: once, few, many, or a class for an expanded clone.

J	size	D	V	length	CDR3	DNA
TRBJ1-2	once	-	TRBV12-3/TRBV12-4	12	CASSQGSWGYTF	TGTGCCAGCAGTCAGGGGAGTTGGGGCTACACCTTC
TRBJ1-2	once	-	TRBV6-1	13	CASSEQRNYGYTF	TGTGCCAGCAGTGAGCAGCGAAACTATGGCTACACCTTC
TRBJ2-2	-	-	TRBV6-6	15	CASSYPPQRAGELFF	TGTGCCAGCAGTTACCCCCCGCAGCGGGCCGGGGAGCTGTTTTTT
TRBJ1-1	-	-	TRBV27	14	CASSLGGLNTEAFF	TGTGCCAGCAGTTTAGGTGGACTGAACACTGAAGCTTTCTTT
TRBJ1-1	-	-	TRBV10-3	14	CAISDWTTNTEAFF	TGTGCCATCAGTGACTGGACAACGAACACTGAAGCTTTCTTT
TRBJ1-4	-	TRBD1	TRBV19	15	CASSSRQGGDEKLFF	TGTGCCAGTAGTTCACGACAGGGCGGGGATGAAAAACTGTTTTTT
TRBJ2-7	-	-	TRBV5-1	15	CASSLATRSSYEQYF	TGCGCCAGCAGCTTGGCCACACGCAGCTCCTACGAGCAGTACTTC
TRBJ1-4	-	TRBD1	TRBV4-1	17	CASSPITGTDLNEKLFF	TGCGCCAGCAGCCCCATAACCGGGACAGACCTTAATGAAAAACTGTTTTTT
TRBJ2-3	-	-	TRBV7-9	16	CASSLASASSTDTQYF	TGTGCCAGCAGCTTAGCGTCGGCATCTAGCACAGATACGCAGTATTTT
TRBJ1-2	-	TRBD1	TRBV7-9	18	CASRPLIVGGTGANGYTF	TGTGCCAGCAGGCCCCTTATCGTGGGAGGGACAGGGGCCAATGGCTACACCTTC
TRBJ2-1	-	TRBD2	TRBV6-4	15	CASSDSRGGNNEQFF	TGTGCCAGCAGTGACTCCCGGGGGGGAAACAATGAGCAGTTCTTC
TRBJ1-2	-	-	TRBV6-1	16	CASSELLRLANYGYTF	TGTGCCAGCAGTGAATTACTAAGGCTTGCTAACTATGGCTACACCTTC
TRBJ1-3	-	-	TRBV19	17	CASSIWGTSSSGNTIYF	TGTGCCAGTAGTATTTGGGGGACATCGAGCTCTGGAAACACCATATATTTT
TRBJ2-3	-	-	TRBV6-1	15	CASSEISGGTDTQYF	TGTGCCAGCAGTGAAATTTCAGGGGGCACAGATACGCAGTATTTT
TRBJ1-5	-	TRBD1	TRBV19	17	CASSTQGADYSNQPQHF	TGTGCCAGTAGCACACAGGGGGCCGACTATAGCAATCAGCCCCAGCATTTT
TRBJ2-1	-	-	TRBV3-1/TRBV3-2	14	CASSQDATGNEQFF	TGTGCCAGCAGCCAAGATGCGACAGGCAATGAGCAGTTCTTC
TRBJ1-1	-	-	TRBV29-1	11	CSGRTDTEAFF	TGCAGCGGACGGACGGACACTGAAGCTTTCTTT
TRBJ1-2	once	TRBD1	TRBV5-1	15	CASSDPGQGWWGYTF	TGCGCCAGCAGCGACCCAGGACAGGGCTGGTGGGGCTACACCTTC
TRBJ1-1	-	TRBD1	TRBV10-1	17	CASSSGQGRLSNTEAFF	TGCGCCAGCAGCTCCGGACAGGGAAGACTCTCGAACACTGAAGCTTTCTTT
TRBJ1-1	-	TRBD1	TRBV9	16	CASSLRDRGVNTEAFF	TGTGCCAGCAGCCTACGGGACAGGGGAGTGAACACTGAAGCTTTCTTT
TRBJ1-2	-	-	TRBV6-6	13	CASNRGGDYGYTF	TGTGCCAGCAATAGAGGAGGGGACTATGGCTACACCTTC
TRBJ2-5	-	-	TRBV5-1	13	CASRPTPRETQYF	TGCGCCAGCAGACCGACTCCCAGGGAGACCCAGTACTTC
TRBJ1-2	-	TRBD1	TRBV5-1	15	CASSLMGDSRYGYTF	TGCGCCAGCAGCTTAATGGGGGACAGCCGATATGGCTACACCTTC
TRBJ1-1	once	-	TRBV7-9	16	CASSQLDRPVNTEAFF	TGTGCCAGCAGCCAGCTAGACAGACCTGTGAACACTGAAGCTTTCTTT
TRBJ2-7	-	TRBD2	TRBV19	15	CASSPRLAGPYEQYF	TGTGCCAGTAGTCCGCGACTAGCGGGGCCGTACGAGCAGTACTTC
TRBJ1-2	few	-	TRBV11-2	14	CASSPGILGYGYTF	TGTGCCAGCAGCCCGGGGATATTGGGCTATGGCTACACCTTC
TRBJ1-1	-	-	TRBV11-2	16	CASSLDPGSRNTEAFF	TGTGCCAGCAGCTTAGACCCGGGAAGCCGGAACACTGAAGCTTTCTTT
TRBJ1-1	-	TRBD1	TRBV4-1	14	CASSRGDSNTEAFF	TGCGCCAGCAGCCGGGGGGACAGCAACACTGAAGCTTTCTTT
TRBJ1-1	-	-	TRBV11-3	11	CASSSVPEAFF	TGTGCCAGCAGCTCTGTCCCTGAAGCTTTCTTT
TRBJ1-3	-	-	TRBV18	14	CASSSDSSGNTIYF	TGTGCCAGCTCATCGGACAGCTCTGGAAACACCATATATTTT
TRBJ1-1	-	-	TRBV19	12	CASRGRRTEAFF	TGTGCCAGCAGAGGGCGGAGGACTGAAGCTTTCTTT
TRBJ2-1	-	TRBD2	TRBV4-1	16	CASSHPTSGGGNEQFF	TGCGCCAGCAGCCATCCGACTAGCGGGGGCGGAAATGAGCAGTTCTTC
TRBJ2-7	few	-	TRBV10-2	11	CASSDGREQYF	TGCGCCAGCAGTGATGGGAGGGAGCAGTACTTC
TRBJ2-1	once	TRBD2	TRBV10-3	16	CAISEPGASGDNEQFF	TGTGCCATCAGTGAGCCAGGGGCTAGCGGGGACAATGAGCAGTTCTTC
TRBJ1-2	-	-	TRBV29-1	11	CSVDLNYGYTF	TGCAGCGTTGATCTTAACTATGGCTACACCTTC
TRBJ1-5	once	-	TRBV6-2/TRBV6-3	14	CASSYGRGDQPQHF	TGTGCCAGCAGTTATGGCAGGGGTGATCAGCCCCAGCATTTT
TRBJ2-7	-	TRBD2	TRBV9	16	CASSVGASGAAYEQYF	TGTGCCAGCAGCGTAGGAGCTAGCGGGGCCGCCTACGAGCAGTACTTC
TRBJ2-3	-	-	TRBV18	15	CASPPSSGGTDTQYF	TGTGCCAGCCCCCCCTCGTCGGGGGGCACAGATACGCAGTATTTT
TRBJ1-1	-	TRBD1	TRBV18	14	CASSRGQLNTEAFF	TGTGCCAGCTCACGGGGACAGCTAAACACTGAAGCTTTCTTT
TRBJ2-1	-	TRBD2	TRBV9	15	CASSALTSVGNEQFF	TGTGCCAGCAGCGCCCTGACTAGCGTGGGCAATGAGCAGTTCTTC
TRBJ1-1	-	-	TRBV6-5	13	CASSTGFSSEAFF	TGTGCCAGCAGTACAGGGTTCAGCTCTGAAGCTTTCTTT
TRBJ1-1	once	TRBD1	TRBV11-2	15	CASSSLGQGSTEAFF	TGTGCCAGCAGCTCGCTGGGACAGGGAAGCACTGAAGCTTTCTTT
TRBJ1-3	-	-	TRBV2	15	CASSERINSGNTIYF	TGTGCCAGCAGTGAACGTATAAACTCTGGAAACACCATATATTTT
TRBJ1-2	-	TRBD1	TRBV5-1	15	CASSLEGTGYYGYTF	TGCGCCAGCAGCTTGGAAGGGACAGGGTACTATGGCTACACCTTC
TRBJ2-2	-	TRBD1	TRBV2	13	CASSATGTGELFF	TGTGCCAGCAGCGCGACAGGGACCGGGGAGCTGTTTTTT
TRBJ1-1	-	-	TRBV19	11	CASSRGLEAFF	TGTGCCAGTAGCCGAGGCCTGGAAGCTTTCTTT
TRBJ1-1	-	-	TRBV6-6	15	CASSYSAPMNTEAFF	TGTGCCAGCAGTTACTCAGCGCCCATGAACACTGAAGCTTTCTTT